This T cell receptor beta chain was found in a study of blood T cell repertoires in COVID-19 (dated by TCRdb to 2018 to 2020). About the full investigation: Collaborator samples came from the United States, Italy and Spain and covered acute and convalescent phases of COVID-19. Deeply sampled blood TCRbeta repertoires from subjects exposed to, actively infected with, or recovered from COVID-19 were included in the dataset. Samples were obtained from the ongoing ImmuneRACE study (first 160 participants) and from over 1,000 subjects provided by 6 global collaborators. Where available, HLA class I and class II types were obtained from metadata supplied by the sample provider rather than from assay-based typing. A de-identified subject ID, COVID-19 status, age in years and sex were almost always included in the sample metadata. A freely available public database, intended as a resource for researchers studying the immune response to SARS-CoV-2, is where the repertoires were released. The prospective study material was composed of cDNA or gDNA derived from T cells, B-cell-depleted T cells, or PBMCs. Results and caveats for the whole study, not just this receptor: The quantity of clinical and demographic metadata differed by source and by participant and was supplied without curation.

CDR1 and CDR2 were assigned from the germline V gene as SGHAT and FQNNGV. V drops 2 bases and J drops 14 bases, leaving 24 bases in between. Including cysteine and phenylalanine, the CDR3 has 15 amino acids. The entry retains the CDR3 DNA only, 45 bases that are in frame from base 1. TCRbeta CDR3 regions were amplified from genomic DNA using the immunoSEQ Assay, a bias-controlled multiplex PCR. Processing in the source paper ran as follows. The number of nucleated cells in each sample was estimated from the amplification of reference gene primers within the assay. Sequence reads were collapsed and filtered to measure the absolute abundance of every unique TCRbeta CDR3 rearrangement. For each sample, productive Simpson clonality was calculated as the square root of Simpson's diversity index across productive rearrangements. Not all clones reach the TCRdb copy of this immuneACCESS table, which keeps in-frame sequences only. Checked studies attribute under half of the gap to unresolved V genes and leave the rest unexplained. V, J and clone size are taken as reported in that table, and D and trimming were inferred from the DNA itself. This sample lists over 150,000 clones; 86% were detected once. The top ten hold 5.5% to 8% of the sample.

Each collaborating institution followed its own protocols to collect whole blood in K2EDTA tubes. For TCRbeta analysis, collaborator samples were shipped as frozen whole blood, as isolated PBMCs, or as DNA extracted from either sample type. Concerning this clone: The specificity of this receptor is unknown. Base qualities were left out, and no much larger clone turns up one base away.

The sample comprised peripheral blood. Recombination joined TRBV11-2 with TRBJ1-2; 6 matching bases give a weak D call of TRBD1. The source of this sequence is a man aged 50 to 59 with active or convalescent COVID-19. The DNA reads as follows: TGTGCCAGCAGCTTAATCAGTAGTCTTCAGGGGCCATTAACCTTC. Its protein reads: CASSLISSLQGPLTF.